A single sample gave rise to the 20 T cell receptor beta chains below, sequenced in a study of resident and recirculating memory T cells in vitiligo. Assay: immunoSEQ multiplex PCR; the TCRdb copy retains only in-frame clones and omits some. The sample consists of about 76,000 clones, 92% of them appearing once. The sequenced sample was blood. These receptors were collected from a male donor with vitiligo.

The chain couples TRBV5-1 to TRBJ2-7; the match to TRBD1 covers 8 bases. CDR3 length: 13 residues. J was trimmed by 5 bases and V by 4 bases; bases with no gene match: 5. Germline CDR1 SGHRS, CDR2 YFSETQ. CDR3 region: CASSLWTGNEQYF. DNA of the CDR3: TGCGCCAGCAGCCTCTGGACAGGGAACGAGCAGTACTTC.

CDR3 in amino acids: CASSGGVWVGYTF. The CDR3 DNA sequence: TGTGCCAGCAGTGGGGGGGTCTGGGTTGGCTACACCTTC. This chain joins TRBV28 and TRBJ1-2, with a weak D call TRBD1 (5 bases). The CDR3 spans 13 residues. Trimming took off 5 bases at V and 7 bases at J, with 14 bases between the two ends. Looked up from germline, CDR1 is MDHEN and CDR2 is SYDVKM.

The chain is built from TRBV9 and TRBJ2-5, with 8 bases lining up with TRBD2. Germline CDR1 reads SGDLS; CDR2 reads YYNGEE. CDR3 length equals 16 residues. With 3 bases clipped from V and 1 base from J, the junction kept 8 bases outside the gene matches. The CDR3 DNA follows: TGTGCCAGCAGCGACGGGGGGGTGACAGCCCAAGAGACCCAGTACTTC. It yields the protein CASSDGGVTAQETQYF.

The rearrangement links TRBV5-6 to TRBJ1-1, with D perhaps matching TRBD1 (6 bases). The CDR3 has 15 residues. V was pared by 6 bases and J by 5 bases, with 20 bases between. Germline values: CDR1 SGHDT, CDR2 YYEEEE. The CDR3 region is CASNVEWGGGTEAFF. The CDR3 bases are TGTGCCAGCAACGTAGAGTGGGGGGGCGGGACTGAAGCTTTCTTT.

The CDR3 nucleotides are TGTGCCAGCAGCCCAGCGGGAGCTCCCCCGGATACGCAGTATTTT. Its protein product is CASSPAGAPPDTQYF. The rearrangement joins TRBV13 to TRBJ2-3; TRBD2 matches 8 bases. The CDR3 runs 15 residues. V lost 5 bases and J lost 6; bases outside the gene matches: 10. The germline V gene has CDR1 PRHDT and CDR2 FYEKMQ (reference sequence). The entire variable domain, with the rest obtained from reference TRBV13 and TRBJ2-3, is as follows: AAGVIQSPRHLIKEKRETATLKCYPIPRHDTVYWYQQGPGQDPQFLISFYEKMQSDKGSIPDRFSAQQFSDYHSELNMSSLELGDSALYFCASSPAGAPPDTQYFGPGTRLTVL.

The chain links TRBV6-1 to TRBJ2-2; TRBD2 matches 7 bases. Per the germline V gene, CDR1 is MNHNS and CDR2 is SASEGT. This CDR3 contains 15 residues. Trimming cost V 2 bases and J 3 bases; bases outside gene matches: 3. This chain's CDR3 is CASSESSGYTGELFF. CDR3 sequence (DNA): TGTGCCAGCAGTGAATCTAGCGGTTACACCGGGGAGCTGTTTTTT.

V gene TRBV9 combines with J gene TRBJ2-7, with 7 bases lining up with TRBD2. With V trimmed by 2 bases and J by 2 bases, 4 bases remained unmatched. Germline values: CDR1 SGDLS, CDR2 YYNGEE. This CDR3 is 14 amino acids long. The CDR3 reads CASSVSGNPYEQYF. The CDR3 DNA sequence: TGTGCCAGCAGCGTCAGCGGGAACCCCTACGAGCAGTACTTC. Full variable domain (remainder filled in from reference TRBV9 and TRBJ2-7): DSGVTQTPKHLITATGQRVTLRCSPRSGDLSVYWYQQSLDQGLQFLIQYYNGEERAKGNILERFSAQQFPDLHSELNLSSLELGDSALYFCASSVSGNPYEQYFGPGTRLTVT.

The genes are TRBV5-1 and TRBJ1-2; 9 bases are a match to TRBD1. V lost 2 bases to trimming and J lost 3 bases; unmatched junction nucleotides: 5. Germline V gene lookup returns CDR1 SGHRS and CDR2 YFSETQ. This CDR3 comprises 15 residues. The CDR3 sequence: CASSLLGQGDYGYTF. The CDR3 DNA is TGCGCCAGCAGCTTACTGGGACAGGGCGACTATGGCTACACCTTC.

The chain links TRBV7-9 to TRBJ2-7, with 7 bases identical to TRBD2. CDR3 length equals 14 residues. CDR1 and CDR2 (germline): SEHNR, FQNEAQ (reference sequence). V dropped 1 base and J dropped 5; count of bases not matched to a gene: 5. For the CDR3, the DNA is TGTGCCAGCAGCTTAGGGACTAGGTCCCACGAGCAGTACTTC. Translating gives CASSLGTRSHEQYF.

The genes are TRBV19 and TRBJ2-1, with 9 bases lining up with TRBD1. Looked up from germline, CDR1 is LNHDA and CDR2 is SQIVND (reference sequence). V lost 7 bases, J lost 2 bases, and 6 bases stayed unmatched. This CDR3 spans 15 amino acids. The CDR3 loop reads CASIARDRAYNEQFF. In DNA, the CDR3 is TGTGCCAGTATCGCCCGGGACAGGGCCTACAATGAGCAGTTCTTC.

The chain is built from TRBV5-1 and TRBJ1-1; no definite D call. Per germline, CDR1 SGHRS and CDR2 YFSETQ. Trimming took off 2 bases at V and 4 bases at J, with 15 bases between the two ends. The CDR3 is 15 residues long. CDR3 loop: CASSFFRGSGTEAFF. CDR3 DNA: TGCGCCAGCAGCTTTTTTCGGGGTTCGGGCACTGAAGCTTTCTTT. Drawing the rest from reference TRBV5-1 and TRBJ1-1, the complete variable domain is KAGVTQTPRYLIKTRGQQVTLSCSPISGHRSVSWYQQTPGQGLQFLFEYFSETQRNKGNFPGRFSGRQFSNSRSEMNVSTLELGDSALYLCASSFFRGSGTEAFFGQGTRLTVV.

The chain employs TRBV6-1 and TRBJ2-7, with 7 bases identical to TRBD2. Germline CDR1 MNHNS, CDR2 SASEGT. Trimming cost V 2 bases and J 4 bases; bases outside gene matches: 5. CDR3 length: 14 amino acids. The CDR3 reads CASSESGKRYEQYF. The CDR3 nucleotides are TGTGCCAGCAGTGAAAGCGGGAAGCGGTACGAGCAGTACTTC.

The genes are TRBV27 and TRBJ1-1, with a possible D match to TRBD1 (5 bases). Germline CDR1 is MNHEY and CDR2 is SMNVEV (reference sequence). CDR3 length: 14 amino acids. The V gene lost 3 bases and the J gene lost 3 bases, with 11 bases spanning the gap. CDR3 sequence: CASSLTASHTEAFF. CDR3 sequence (DNA): TGTGCCAGCAGTTTGACAGCAAGCCACACTGAAGCTTTCTTT.

The chain uses TRBV30 and TRBJ2-7; TRBD2 aligns across 8 bases. J lost 3 bases, V lost 0 bases, and 10 bases had no gene match. Germline CDR1 GTSNPN, CDR2 SVGIG (reference sequence). This CDR3 spans 16 amino acids. The CDR3 DNA is TGTGCCTGGAGTGTTCAAAGCGGGAGACTAAGCTACGAGCAGTACTTC. Translation: CAWSVQSGRLSYEQYF. Complete variable domain (other parts from reference TRBV30 and TRBJ2-7): SQTIHQWPATLVQPVGSPLSLECTVEGTSNPNLYWYRQAAGRGLQLLFYSVGIGQISSEVPQNLSASRPQDRQFILSSKKLLLSDSGFYLCAWSVQSGRLSYEQYFGPGTRLTVT.

This clone appeared a single time. This chain connects TRBV27 to TRBJ2-1, with a possible D match to TRBD2 (5 bases). Germline V gene lookup returns CDR1 MNHEY and CDR2 SMNVEV (reference sequence). The CDR3 extends over 15 amino acids. Trimming pared 5 bases from V and 7 bases from J, leaving 18 bases between. CDR3 in amino acids: CASSRGGFGSNEQFF. The CDR3 bases are TGTGCCAGCAGTCGGGGTGGGTTCGGGTCAAATGAGCAGTTCTTC.

The CDR3 nucleotides are TGTGCCAGCAGCCGCGACTTCGTCTACAATGAGCAGTTCTTC. Its protein product is CASSRDFVYNEQFF. The chain links TRBV4-2 to TRBJ2-1; no clear D gene. This CDR3 comprises 14 residues. The V gene's germline CDR1 is LGHNA and CDR2 YNFKEQ. The V and J ends lost 4 bases and 3 bases respectively, with 10 bases between them.

Only one count was recorded for this clone. The CDR3 nucleotides read TGTGCCAGCAGCTACGGGTCCTCTGGAAACACCATATATTTT. Translated: CASSYGSSGNTIYF. The rearrangement links TRBV13 to TRBJ1-3; D gene uncertain. The germline gives CDR1 PRHDT, CDR2 FYEKMQ (reference sequence). This CDR3 comprises 14 residues. Trimming took 4 bases from V and 0 from J, leaving 7 bases between them.

The chain recombines TRBV9 with TRBJ1-3; possible D gene TRBD1, 5 bases. V was pared by 5 bases and J by 2 bases, with 14 bases between. The CDR3 contains 15 residues. The V gene's germline CDR1 is SGDLS and CDR2 YYNGEE. The CDR3 protein is CASSDPGFTGNTIYF. The CDR3 nucleotides read TGTGCCAGCAGTGATCCAGGGTTTACTGGAAACACCATATATTTT.

This clone was seen just once. The chain joins TRBV15 to TRBJ2-1; D possibly corresponds to TRBD2 (5 bases). Germline lookup yields CDR1 LNHNV and CDR2 YYDKDF (reference sequence). Deletions cut 6 bases from V and 4 bases from J, with 13 bases between. This CDR3 is 14 amino acids long. CDR3: CATSVGVEYNEQFF. CDR3 nucleotide sequence: TGTGCCACCAGTGTCGGGGTGGAGTACAATGAGCAGTTCTTC.

The rearrangement joins TRBV19 to TRBJ2-5; tentatively, D is TRBD1 (5 bases). The CDR3 runs 13 residues. V was pared by 2 bases and J by 2 bases, with 6 bases between. CDR1 is LNHDA and CDR2 is SQIVND in the germline V gene (reference sequence). CDR3 sequence: CASSINRQETQYF. DNA of the CDR3: TGTGCCAGTAGTATAAACAGGCAAGAGACCCAGTACTTC.